These 7 T cell receptor beta chains were all obtained from the same sample, sequenced in a study of blood T cell repertoires in COVID-19 (dated by TCRdb to between 2020 and 2021). The library relied on the immunoSEQ multiplex PCR assay. Entries here come from immuneACCESS through TCRdb and include only in-frame sequences with V and J called. Some clones fail to appear in such tables; in the studies checked, an unresolved V gene covers under half of the shortfall, and the cause of the remainder is unknown. The sample table records about 220,000 clones; around 85% of these occur just once. About 2.4% of the sample comes from the top ten. Sequenced: peripheral blood. All receptors come from a woman aged 70 to 79 with COVID-19, enrolled during active disease.

The rearrangement uses TRBV25-1 and TRBJ1-2; the D gene is possibly TRBD1 (5 bases). Trimming removed 1 base from V and 9 bases from J, with 12 bases in between. The germline V gene encodes CDR1 MGHDK and CDR2 SYGVNS. The CDR3 totals 13 residues. Written as DNA, the CDR3 is TGTGCCAGCAGTGAATCTAGGGGTGGGAGCTACACCTTC. It specifies CASSESRGGSYTF.

This clone was picked up many times. The genes are TRBV4-1 and TRBJ2-7; the match to TRBD1 covers 11 bases. The CDR3 has 16 residues. V lost 3 bases to trimming and J lost 3 bases; unmatched junction nucleotides: 7. Germline CDR1 reads MGHRA; CDR2 reads YSYEKL. CDR3 DNA sequence: TGCGCCAGCAGCCAGTCCGGGACAGGGGGGATCTACGAGCAGTACTTC. Encoded protein: CASSQSGTGGIYEQYF.

This clone was seen just once. The V call is TRBV2, the J call TRBJ1-5; D might be TRBD1 (5 bases). This CDR3 contains 13 residues. CDR1 SNHLY and CDR2 FYNNEI come from the germline V gene. V dropped 6 bases and J dropped 6 bases, with 12 bases sitting between them. The DNA for the CDR3 is TGTGCCAGCAGAAGCAGGGTAGGTCAGCCCCAGCATTTT. Its protein product is CASRSRVGQPQHF.

The genes are TRBV9 and TRBJ2-1; 7 bases line up with TRBD2. The CDR3 is made up of 20 amino acids. The V gene's germline CDR1 is SGDLS and CDR2 YYNGEE. J lost 0 bases, V lost 1 base, and 16 bases had no gene match. CDR3 nucleotides: TGTGCCAGCAGCGTATCACTCGGGGATAGCGGGCATAGCTCCTACAATGAGCAGTTCTTC. It translates to CASSVSLGDSGHSSYNEQFF.

J is TRBJ2-7 and V is TRBV10-3; TRBD2 matches 12 bases. The CDR3 is 16 amino acids. V lost 8 bases to trimming and J lost 6 bases; unmatched junction nucleotides: 14. The germline CDR1 and CDR2 sequences are ENHRY and SYGVKD. CDR3 region: CAIALAGGLGAGEQYF. CDR3 nucleotide sequence: TGTGCCATCGCACTAGCGGGGGGTTTAGGCGCGGGCGAGCAGTACTTC.

The J gene is TRBJ1-6, the V gene TRBV11-3; D may be TRBD1 (6 bases). CDR1 and CDR2 from the germline V gene are SGHNT and YENEEA. Trimming removed 5 bases at V and 4 bases at J, with 9 bases between. This CDR3 region has 14 residues. The CDR3 DNA sequence: TGTGCCAGCAGCCCAGGACAGTATAATTCACCCCTCCACTTT. Translating gives CASSPGQYNSPLHF.

The chain links TRBV6-2 or TRBV6-3 to TRBJ2-7; tentative D call: TRBD2 (6 bases). This CDR3 is built from 16 residues. The germline gives CDR1 MNHEY, CDR2 SVGEGT. Trimming took off 4 bases at V and 0 bases at J, with 16 bases between the two ends. The CDR3 loop reads CASSSGGSLSSYEQYF. The CDR3 nucleotides read TGTGCCAGCAGTTCAGGAGGGAGCTTGAGCTCCTACGAGCAGTACTTC.